This entry describes one T cell receptor beta chain. Its antigen is unidentified. Trimming left V 5 bases short and J 5 bases short, with 13 bases between. The CDR3 extends over 14 amino acids. CDR1 LGHNT and CDR2 FRNRAP come from the germline V gene. Sequencing was performed with immunoSEQ multiplex PCR; in TCRdb, only in-frame clones are kept and a portion is missing. The repertoire holds approximately 42,000 clones, with around three quarters as singletons. The sort gate was single viable CD3+CD4+CD8-CD45RO+ cells for memory CD4+ T cells. This record belongs to a study of memory CD4+ T cells and cytomegalovirus serostatus. Whole-study context: Healthy Belgian adult donors included about nine CMV-positive and 20 to 30 CMV-negative people. Notes on the study in general: A US-trained random forest predicted CMV serostatus with median AUC around 0.9. Of more than 150 reported CMV TCRbeta sequences, 60 to 85 were found in memory CD4+ repertoires.

This receptor was obtained from an adult in good health and CMV-seronegative. The sequencing sample was made of memory CD4+ T cells from blood. The chain recombines TRBV12-5 with TRBJ2-1; perhaps TRBD1 as D (6 bases). CDR3: CASGPGQQNNEQFF. The CDR3 DNA reads as TGTGCTAGTGGTCCGGGACAACAAAACAATGAGCAGTTCTTC.